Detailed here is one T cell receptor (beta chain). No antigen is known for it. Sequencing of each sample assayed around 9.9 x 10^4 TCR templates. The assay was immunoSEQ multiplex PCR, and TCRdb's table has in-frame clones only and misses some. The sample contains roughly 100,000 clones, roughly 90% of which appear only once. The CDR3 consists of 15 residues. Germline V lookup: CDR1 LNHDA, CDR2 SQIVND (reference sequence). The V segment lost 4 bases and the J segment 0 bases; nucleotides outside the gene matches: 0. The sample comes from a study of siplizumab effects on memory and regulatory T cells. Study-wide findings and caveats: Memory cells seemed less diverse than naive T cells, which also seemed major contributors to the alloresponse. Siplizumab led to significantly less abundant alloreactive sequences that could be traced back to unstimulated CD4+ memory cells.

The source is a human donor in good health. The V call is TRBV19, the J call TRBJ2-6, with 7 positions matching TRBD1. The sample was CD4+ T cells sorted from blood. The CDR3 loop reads CASSRDSSGANVLTF. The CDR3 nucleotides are TGTGCCAGTAGTAGGGACAGCTCTGGGGCCAACGTCCTGACTTTC.